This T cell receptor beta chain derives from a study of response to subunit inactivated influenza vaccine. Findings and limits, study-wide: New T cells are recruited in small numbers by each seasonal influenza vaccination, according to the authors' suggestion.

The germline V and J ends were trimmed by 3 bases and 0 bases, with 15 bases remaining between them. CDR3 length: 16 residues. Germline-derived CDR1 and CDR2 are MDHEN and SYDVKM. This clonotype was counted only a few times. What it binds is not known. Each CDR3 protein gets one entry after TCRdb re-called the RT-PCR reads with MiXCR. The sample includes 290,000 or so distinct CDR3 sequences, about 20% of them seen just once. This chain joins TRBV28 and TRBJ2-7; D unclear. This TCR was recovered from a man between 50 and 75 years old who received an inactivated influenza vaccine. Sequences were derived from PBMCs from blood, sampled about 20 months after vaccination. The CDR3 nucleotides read TGTGCCAGCAGTTTGTATGTTCCCCTGAGCTCCTACGAGCAGTACTTC. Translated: CASSLYVPLSSYEQYF.